This T cell receptor beta chain was captured by sequencing in a study of a mutant IDH1 vaccine in newly diagnosed glioma. The CDR3 length is 15 residues. Germline V gene lookup returns CDR1 SGHTA and CDR2 FQGNSA. Trimming pared 1 base from V and 7 bases from J, leaving 14 bases between. A remark on this clone: No antigen is known for it.

Some clones are missing from TCRdb's copy, which holds only in-frame ones; the method was immunoSEQ multiplex PCR. The table has over 55,000 clones, around 82% seen once; the top ten hold approximately 2.8%. Time point here: week 5, during vaccination. Topical imiquimod was applied with each vaccine dose, which held 300 ug of mutant IDH1 20-mer peptide. The TCR sequence derives from a woman under 30 with glioma. Some clones in this sample may be carry-over from other donors' samples. The sample in question was PBMCs, obtained from a glioma patient whose treatment included an IDH1 peptide vaccine. The chain has TRBV7-2 and TRBJ1-5, with a tentative D call TRBD1 (5 bases). The CDR3 protein is CASSLEAGQRQPQHF. CDR3 DNA: TGTGCCAGCAGCTTAGAGGCAGGGCAAAGACAGCCCCAGCATTTT.